This paragraph covers one T cell receptor (beta chain) sequence. This sample is drawn from a study of blood T cells in healthy people across ages. Primers used in a second PCR of roughly 6 to 11 cycles were a sample-barcoded 5' primer and a J-beta primer mix. One entry per CDR3 protein, called by TCRdb with MiXCR from the 5' RACE reads. Counted here are approximately 800,000 distinct CDR3 sequences, 46% occurring once; the ten biggest clones make up 15% to 20%. This TCR came from an elderly man in good health. The sequenced material came from blood.

CDR3 sequence: CSASRPRSYNEQYF. CDR3 bases: TGCAGTGCTAGTCGCCCCCGCTCCTACAATGAGCAGTACTTC. The chain couples TRBV20-1 to TRBJ2-1; D gene unclear. The DNA matches TRBJ2-7 better at its end, which makes the J call doubtful. Germline assignment: CDR1 DFQATT and CDR2 SNEGSKA (reference sequence). The CDR3 extends over 14 amino acids.